This TCR beta chain was sequenced during a study of blood T cell repertoires in COVID-19. Across the study: Donors in the United States, Italy and Spain gave samples during acute or convalescent COVID-19.

Here immunoSEQ multiplex PCR was the method, and the copy in TCRdb shows in-frame clones only, minus some. The data show around 72,000 clones, with roughly 85% seen just once and approximately 1.7% held by the top ten. The sample holds one count of this clone. Germline V gene data show CDR1 as SGHTA and CDR2 as FQGTGA. V lost 3 bases, J lost 6 bases, and 3 bases stayed unmatched. The length of the CDR3 is 13 residues. The chain carries TRBV7-3 and TRBJ2-3; 7 bases agree with TRBD2. This clonotype originated in a woman aged 55-69 years with acute or convalescent COVID-19. Sample: peripheral blood. The CDR3 coding sequence is TGTGCCAGCAGCTTTCAACTAGCGGATACGCAGTATTTT. Protein sequence: CASSFQLADTQYF.